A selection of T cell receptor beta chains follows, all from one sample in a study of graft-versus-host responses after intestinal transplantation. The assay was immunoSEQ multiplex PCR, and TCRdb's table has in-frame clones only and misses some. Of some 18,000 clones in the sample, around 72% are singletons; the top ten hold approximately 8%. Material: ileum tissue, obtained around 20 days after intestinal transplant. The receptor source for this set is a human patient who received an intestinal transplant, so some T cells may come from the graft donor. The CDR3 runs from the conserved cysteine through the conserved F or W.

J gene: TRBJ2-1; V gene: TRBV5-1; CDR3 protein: CASSTGLGQGAYEQFF
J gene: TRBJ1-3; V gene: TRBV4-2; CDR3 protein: CASSQDYPRAGNTIYF
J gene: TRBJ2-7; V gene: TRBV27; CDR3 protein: CASSLGQFYEQYF
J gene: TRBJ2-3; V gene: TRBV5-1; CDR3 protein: CASSLGTAATDTQYF
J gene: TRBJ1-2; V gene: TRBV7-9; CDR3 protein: CASSLETGRNRVLYTF
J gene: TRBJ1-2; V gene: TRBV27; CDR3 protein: CASSLSGVHGYTF
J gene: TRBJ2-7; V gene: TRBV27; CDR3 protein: CASSFGRGRYEQYF
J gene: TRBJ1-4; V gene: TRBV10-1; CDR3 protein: CASSDMGQGPEKLFF
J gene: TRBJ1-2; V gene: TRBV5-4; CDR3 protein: CASSLGAGGFYGYTF
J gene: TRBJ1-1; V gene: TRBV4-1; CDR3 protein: CASSQQGLMNTEAFF
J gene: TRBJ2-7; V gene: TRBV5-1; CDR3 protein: CASKQGPSYEQYF
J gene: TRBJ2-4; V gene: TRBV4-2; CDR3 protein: CASSHNKGAAAKNIQYF
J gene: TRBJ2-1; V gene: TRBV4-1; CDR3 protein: CASSQGLAEVFNEQFF
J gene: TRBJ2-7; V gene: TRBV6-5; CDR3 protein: CASSYFRENEQYF
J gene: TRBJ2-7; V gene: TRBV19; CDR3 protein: CASSIFGDYEQYF
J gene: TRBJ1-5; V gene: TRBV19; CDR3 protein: CASSIGTENQPQHF
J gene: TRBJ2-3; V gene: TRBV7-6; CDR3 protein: CASSLEIQGWDTQYF
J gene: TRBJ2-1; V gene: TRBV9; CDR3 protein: CASSAETGSSYNEQFF
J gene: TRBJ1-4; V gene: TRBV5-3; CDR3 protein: CARSIGTATNEKLFF
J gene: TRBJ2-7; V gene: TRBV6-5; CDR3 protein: CASSLPGQGREQYF
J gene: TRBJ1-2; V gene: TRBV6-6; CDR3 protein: CASRSLQANYGYTF
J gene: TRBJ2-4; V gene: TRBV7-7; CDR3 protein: CASSLGPGNIAKNIQYF
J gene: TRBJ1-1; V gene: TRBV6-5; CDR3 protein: CASSYAGLPEAFF
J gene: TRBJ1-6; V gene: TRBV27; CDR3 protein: CASSSQGAYPSPLHF
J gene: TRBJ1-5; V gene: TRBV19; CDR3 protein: CASSIRGQPQHF
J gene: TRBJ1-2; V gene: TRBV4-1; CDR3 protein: CASSQGPTGGNYGYTF
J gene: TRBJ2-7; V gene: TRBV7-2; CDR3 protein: CASSLLPDRAYEQYF
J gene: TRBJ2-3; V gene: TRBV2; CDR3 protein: CASKRRGGADTQYF
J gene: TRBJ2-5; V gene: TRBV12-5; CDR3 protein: CASGLGSVTQYF
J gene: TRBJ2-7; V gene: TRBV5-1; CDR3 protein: CASSWTTGFIYEQYF
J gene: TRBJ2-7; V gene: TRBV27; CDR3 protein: CASSFSLASEQYF
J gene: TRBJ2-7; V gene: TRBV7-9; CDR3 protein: CASSSPEQGPSDEQYF
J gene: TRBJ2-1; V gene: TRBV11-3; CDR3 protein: CASSPTSGQNEQFF
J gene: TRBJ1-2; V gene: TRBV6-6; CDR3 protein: CASTPGGRGLDYGYTF
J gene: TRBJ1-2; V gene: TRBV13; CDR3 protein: CASRWGGSNYGYTF
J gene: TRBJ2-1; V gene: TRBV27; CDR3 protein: CASSFPNNEQFF
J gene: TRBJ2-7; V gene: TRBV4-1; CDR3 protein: CASSQEGVGPPYEQYF
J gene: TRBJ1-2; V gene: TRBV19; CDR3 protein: CASSILLWGHRGNGYTF
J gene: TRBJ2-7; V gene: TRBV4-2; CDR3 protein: CASSQENLPFSYEQYF
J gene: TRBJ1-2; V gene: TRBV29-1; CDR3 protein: CSVEFIVWGDRGSNYGYTF
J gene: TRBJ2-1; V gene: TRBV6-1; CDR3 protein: CASSELAATYNEQFF
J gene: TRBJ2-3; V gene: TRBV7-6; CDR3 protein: CASSYSGASTDTQYF
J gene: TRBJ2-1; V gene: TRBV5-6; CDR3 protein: CASSLGGQGMNEQFF
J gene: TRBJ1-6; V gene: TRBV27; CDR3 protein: CASSSPRQGRSPLHF